These T cell receptor beta chains were read from a single sample in a study of vaccination effects on CD4 cells after COVID-19. These TCRs' antigens remain unknown. Only in-frame clones appear in the TCRdb table, and some are missing; sequencing was by immunoSEQ multiplex PCR. This sample carries fewer than 55,000 clones, less than 85% of them seen once, and the ten largest clones take 3% to 4%. Source: CD4+ T cells from PBMCs cultured without peptide, taken after COVID-19 vaccination. These receptors were collected from a human donor who had a prior SARS-CoV-2 infection. The CDR3 runs from the conserved cysteine through the conserved F or W. The D gene is left open where the match is weak. The size of a clone is reported for some rows only, either as once, few or many, or as a class for expanded clones.

clone_size d_call j_call v_call cdr3_nt cdr3_aa
- TRBD1 TRBJ1-1 TRBV7-2 TGTGCCAGCAGCTTACTAGGGACAGGGAACACTGAAGCTTTCTTT CASSLLGTGNTEAFF
- TRBD2 TRBJ2-3 TRBV11-3 TGTGCCAGCAGTTTTAGAGGGGGGACTAGCGGGATCTCTACGCAGTATTTT CASSFRGGTSGISTQYF
- - TRBJ2-4 TRBV9 TGTGCGAGCGGAAACATTCAGTACTTC CASGNIQYF
- TRBD1 TRBJ2-1 TRBV5-1 TGCGCCAGCAGCTTGGCGTCGGGACAGTACAATGAGCAGTTCTTC CASSLASGQYNEQFF
- - TRBJ2-1 TRBV6-6 TGTGCCAGCAGTTCCGGGGGGCCCTCCTACAATGAGCAGTTCTTC CASSSGGPSYNEQFF
- TRBD2 TRBJ2-7 TRBV18 TGTGCCAGCTCAAATATAGCGGGAGTTTCCTACGAGCAGTACTTC CASSNIAGVSYEQYF
- - TRBJ1-1 TRBV5-1 TGCGCCAGCAGCTTGACCAGAGTGAACACTGAAGCTTTCTTT CASSLTRVNTEAFF
- - TRBJ2-3 TRBV2 TGTGCCAGCAGTGAACGCCCAGGGACTTCCACAGATACGCAGTATTTT CASSERPGTSTDTQYF
- TRBD2 TRBJ2-5 TRBV19 TGTGCCAGTAGTATTAGTAGTCTGGGACTAGCGGAAGAGACCCAGTACTTC CASSISSLGLAEETQYF
few - TRBJ2-1 TRBV4-2 TGTGCCAGCAGCCAAGACGGTCACAACAATGAGCAGTTCTTC CASSQDGHNNEQFF
few - TRBJ2-3 TRBV7-3 TGTGCCAGCAGCTTAAGCCCTAGCACAGATACGCAGTATTTT CASSLSPSTDTQYF
- TRBD1 TRBJ1-2 TRBV10-3 TGTGCCATCAGAGGGACAGGGACCAACTATGGCTACACCTTC CAIRGTGTNYGYTF
- - TRBJ2-2 TRBV7-8 TGTGCCAGCAGCTCAGGACTCAACACCGGGGAGCTGTTTTTT CASSSGLNTGELFF
- - TRBJ1-1 TRBV6-1 TGTGCCAGCAGTGAAGCGCTTCTGAGGCAGATGAACACTGAAGCTTTCTTT CASSEALLRQMNTEAFF
- TRBD1 TRBJ2-5 TRBV10-3 TGTGCCATCAGTGGAGGGGACAGGGCCGGGGAGACCCAGTACTTC CAISGGDRAGETQYF
- TRBD1 TRBJ1-2 TRBV13 TGTGCCAGCAGCCGGGACAGGGGCATCTACGATGGCTACACCTTC CASSRDRGIYDGYTF
- - TRBJ2-5 TRBV5-6 TGTGCCAGCAGCGGGTGGGGGTATCGAGAGACCCAGTACTTC CASSGWGYRETQYF
- - TRBJ2-5 TRBV11-3 TGTGCCAGCAGCTTAAGGCAGGGACGGGGAAGCGAGACCCAGTACTTC CASSLRQGRGSETQYF
- - TRBJ2-1 TRBV7-3 TGTGCCAGCAGCCAAACTGAACTAAAGCAGTTCTTC CASSQTELKQFF
- - TRBJ2-6 TRBV3-1/TRBV3-2 TGTGCCAGCAGCCAAGAACGTGGGGCCAACGTCCTGACTTTC CASSQERGANVLTF
- - TRBJ2-3 TRBV12-3/TRBV12-4 TGTGCCAGCAGTGGTTTTAACTGGGATACGCAGTATTTT CASSGFNWDTQYF
- - TRBJ1-6 TRBV5-1 TGCGCCAGCAGTTCCTCCGGACTCCTAAATTCACCCCTCCACTTT CASSSSGLLNSPLHF
- TRBD1 TRBJ1-3 TRBV30 TGTGCCTGGAGGAGGACAGGGAGGGACACCATATATTTT CAWRRTGRDTIYF
- - TRBJ2-5 TRBV15 TGTGCCGCCAAGCACCGAGAAAAAGAGACCCAGTACTTC CAAKHREKETQYF
- TRBD1 TRBJ2-3 TRBV28 TGTGCCAGCAGTCAGACGACAGGGCTCAGGGCAGATACGCAGTATTTT CASSQTTGLRADTQYF
- - TRBJ1-2 TRBV5-1 TGCGCCAGCAGCTCGGGGGACCTCTATGGCTACACCTTC CASSSGDLYGYTF
- - TRBJ1-6 TRBV19 TGTGCCAGTAGTATTGAGGACAATTCACCCCTCCACTTT CASSIEDNSPLHF
- - TRBJ2-1 TRBV7-3 TGTGCCAGCAGCCCCCGGTCTCTGGGGGACCACAATGAGCAGTTCTTC CASSPRSLGDHNEQFF